This TCR beta chain is from a study of shared clonotypes between healthy human individuals. For the study at large: In total, the donors were two women and a few men aged 18 to 49.

A CD45RA+ naive subset and a CD45RA-negative memory subset were split from CD4+ cells. Germline assignment: CDR1 SGHRS and CDR2 YFSETQ. V lost 3 bases, J lost 5 bases, and 17 bases lay in between. This CDR3 is built from 15 residues. Sequenced by immunoSEQ multiplex PCR; TCRdb stores in-frame clones only, minus some. The sample has around 600,000 clones, about 96% seen once. The clonotype was recovered from a woman aged 25 to 39 in good health. Specimen: naive CD4+ T cells sorted from blood. Indicated subset: CD45RA+ positively selected. The chain uses TRBV5-1 and TRBJ1-1; the D gene is possibly TRBD1 (5 bases). CDR3 in amino acids: CASSSQQVEVTEAFF. Here the CDR3 DNA reads TGCGCCAGCAGCTCTCAACAGGTTGAGGTAACTGAAGCTTTCTTT.